What follows are 27 T cell receptor beta chains derived from one specimen sequenced in a study of blood T cell repertoires in COVID-19. The table came from immunoSEQ multiplex PCR; TCRdb's copy has only in-frame clones and leaves some out. This sample has 140,000 or so clones, with about 85% found just once. The specimen sequenced was peripheral blood. The receptors shown here come from a human donor with acute or convalescent COVID-19. The donor label of this sample is uncertain.

This sequence joins TRBV7-9 and TRBJ2-2, with D possibly being TRBD1 (6 bases). V lost 1 base and J 4 bases, leaving 13 bases between the germline ends. Germline loops: CDR1 SEHNR, CDR2 FQNEAQ (reference sequence). The CDR3 has 16 amino acids. The CDR3 sequence is CASSLVYRASTGELFF. The CDR3 coding sequence is TGTGCCAGCAGCTTAGTGTACAGGGCGAGCACCGGGGAGCTGTTTTTT.

The chain is built from TRBV6-8 and TRBJ2-7, with 9 bases lining up with TRBD1. Trimming at V came to 5 bases and at J to 1 base, leaving 6 bases not matched to a gene. Looked up from germline, CDR1 is MNHGY and CDR2 is SAAAGT. The CDR3 runs 15 residues. The CDR3 nucleotides are TGTGCCAGCAGTCACAGGGGGCCATTATCCTACGAGCAGTACGTC. This sequence encodes CASSHRGPLSYEQYV.

CDR3 coding DNA: TGTGCCAGCAGCTTAGCGTCAGGGTTGTATGGCTACACCTTC. Its protein product is CASSLASGLYGYTF. V usage is TRBV7-2 and J usage is TRBJ1-2; perhaps TRBD1 as D (5 bases). CDR1 and CDR2 from the germline V gene are SGHTA and FQGNSA. The V end lost 0 bases, the J end lost 5 bases, and 10 bases lay between the germline ends. The CDR3 sequence is 14 residues long.

The genes are TRBV7-9 and TRBJ2-7; 9 bases match TRBD1. Germline CDR1 reads SEHNR; CDR2 reads FQNEAQ (reference sequence). The CDR3 spans 16 residues. V trimming: 3 bases; J trimming: 2 bases; junction bases outside the gene matches: 8. CDR3: CASSLGDRGIPYEQYF. CDR3 DNA sequence: TGTGCCAGCAGCTTGGGAGACAGGGGGATCCCCTACGAGCAGTACTTC.

J is TRBJ1-2 and V is TRBV11-2, with unresolved D. The CDR3 is 16 amino acids. CDR1 is SGHAT and CDR2 is FQNNGV in the germline V gene. The V end was cut by 3 bases, the J end by 3 bases, with 17 bases between. This chain's CDR3 is CASSLADGAAHYGYTF. CDR3 in DNA: TGTGCCAGCAGCTTGGCCGACGGAGCAGCTCACTATGGCTACACCTTC.

The CDR3 sequence: CASSLAGVIHNEQFF. The DNA of the CDR3 is TGTGCCAGCAGCTTAGCGGGGGTAATCCACAATGAGCAGTTCTTC. V is TRBV7-3 and J is TRBJ2-1; 7 bases are a match to TRBD2. With 2 bases clipped from V and 5 bases from J, the junction kept 6 bases outside the gene matches. The CDR3 covers 15 residues. Looked up from germline, CDR1 is SGHTA and CDR2 is FQGTGA.

This clone was detected only once. The V gene is TRBV5-1, the J gene TRBJ1-3, with 9 bases that match TRBD1. CDR1 is SGHRS, CDR2 YFSETQ, per germline. V shed 3 bases and J 5 bases; nucleotides not matched to a gene: 6. The CDR3 contains 15 residues. The CDR3 reads CASSSDRGNRNTIYF. CDR3 in DNA: TGCGCCAGCAGCTCGGACAGGGGAAATAGAAACACCATATATTTT. The whole variable domain, filled in from reference TRBV5-1 and TRBJ1-3, reads KAGVTQTPRYLIKTRGQQVTLSCSPISGHRSVSWYQQTPGQGLQFLFEYFSETQRNKGNFPGRFSGRQFSNSRSEMNVSTLELGDSALYLCASSSDRGNRNTIYFGEGSWLTVV.

This rearrangement joins TRBV5-1 to TRBJ1-5; tentative D call: TRBD1 (6 bases). CDR1 and CDR2 from the germline V gene are SGHRS and YFSETQ. There are 17 residues in the CDR3. Trimming stripped 4 bases from V and 3 bases from J, with 20 bases between. CDR3 bases: TGCGCCAGCAGCCCACTTCCCACAGGGCTAGACAATCAGCCCCAGCATTTT. Amino acids: CASSPLPTGLDNQPQHF.

The J gene is TRBJ2-6, the V gene TRBV5-1, with 11 bases that match TRBD1. There are 19 residues in the CDR3. Unmatched junction bases numbered 14, after V lost 6 bases and J lost 3 bases. CDR1 is SGHRS and CDR2 is YFSETQ in the germline V gene. As DNA, the CDR3 is TGCGCCAGCAACCCAGAGTTGGACAGGGGGCTTTATGGGGCCAACGTCCTGACTTTC. Translation: CASNPELDRGLYGANVLTF. Together with reference TRBV5-1 and TRBJ2-6, the CDR3 gives the full variable domain: KAGVTQTPRYLIKTRGQQVTLSCSPISGHRSVSWYQQTPGQGLQFLFEYFSETQRNKGNFPGRFSGRQFSNSRSEMNVSTLELGDSALYLCASNPELDRGLYGANVLTFGAGSRLTVL.

This chain links TRBV6-6 with TRBJ2-5; 7 positions match TRBD2. Germline V lookup: CDR1 MNHNY, CDR2 SVGAGI (reference sequence). This CDR3 spans 15 amino acids. Trimming at V came to 6 bases and at J to 5 bases, leaving 12 bases not matched to a gene. CDR3 nucleotides: TGTGCCAGCAGCGAACGAGCGGGGCGGTATGAGACCCAGTACTTC. Protein product: CASSERAGRYETQYF.

V gene TRBV5-6 combines with J gene TRBJ1-5; D is ambiguous. Germline V gene data show CDR1 as SGHDT and CDR2 as YYEEEE. The CDR3 loop spans 12 amino acids. Trimming cost V 0 bases and J 7 bases, with 5 bases left between them. CDR3 nucleotides: TGTGCCAGCAGCTTGGTTGGCCAGCCCCAGCATTTT. Encoded protein: CASSLVGQPQHF.

In this sample, this clone turned up a few times. This chain connects TRBV12-5 to TRBJ1-2; a weak D match, TRBD1 (5 bases). The germline V gene has CDR1 LGHNT and CDR2 FRNRAP. The CDR3 runs to 16 residues. The ends were cut back, 2 bases at V and 4 bases at J, with 17 bases in the middle. The CDR3 coding sequence is TGTGCTAGTGGTTTGATAAGGGGAAAGAGTATCTATGGCTACACCTTC. It encodes CASGLIRGKSIYGYTF.

Here the CDR3 DNA reads TGTGCCAGCAGCTTCGGGGATACGCAGTATTTT. Residues: CASSFGDTQYF. The V call is TRBV11-3, the J call TRBJ2-3, with D unclear. The CDR3 is 11 amino acids. Germline assignment: CDR1 SGHNT and CDR2 YENEEA. V lost 3 bases and J lost 6, with 4 bases in between.

V usage is TRBV24-1 and J usage is TRBJ1-1; tentatively, D is TRBD1 (5 bases). The V and J ends lost 9 bases and 1 base respectively, with 11 bases between them. The CDR3 covers 13 residues. Germline V gene lookup returns CDR1 KGHDR and CDR2 SFDVKD. The CDR3 is CATRPGKNTEAFF. The CDR3 coding sequence is TGTGCCACCCGTCCAGGGAAGAACACTGAAGCTTTCTTT.

V is TRBV7-2 and J is TRBJ2-2; 13 nucleotides match TRBD2. The J segment lost 11 bases and the V segment lost 5 bases, leaving 8 bases of the junction unmatched. CDR3 size: 15 residues. CDR1 is SGHTA and CDR2 is FQGNSA in the germline V gene. This chain's CDR3 is CASSPRTSGSRELFF. The DNA of the CDR3 is TGTGCCAGCAGCCCGAGGACTAGCGGGAGTAGAGAGCTGTTTTTT.

This clone was counted once. J is TRBJ2-1 and V is TRBV18; D might be TRBD2 (6 bases). CDR3 size: 17 residues. Germline loops: CDR1 KGHSH, CDR2 LQKENI. V was trimmed by 6 bases and J by 0 bases, leaving 18 bases between them. CDR3 loop: CASSVGSGYSSYNEQFF. In DNA form, the CDR3 reads TGTGCCAGCTCCGTCGGTAGCGGATACAGCTCCTACAATGAGCAGTTCTTC.

The V call is TRBV5-1, the J call TRBJ1-1; 9 nucleotides agree with TRBD1. The CDR3 is 15 amino acids. Germline V gives CDR1 SGHRS, CDR2 YFSETQ. The V segment lost 2 bases and the J segment 4 bases; nucleotides outside the gene matches: 6. The CDR3 DNA reads TGCGCCAGCAGCTTTACAGGGGGCGCCGGCACTGAAGCTTTCTTT. Its translation: CASSFTGGAGTEAFF.

There are a few counts of this clone. The rearrangement joins TRBV20-1 to TRBJ1-1; D remains ambiguous. V was trimmed by 3 bases and J by 0 bases, leaving 8 bases between them. This CDR3 has 13 residues. The germline V gene encodes CDR1 DFQATT and CDR2 SNEGSKA (reference sequence). The CDR3 loop is CSASLLLNTEAFF. CDR3 in DNA: TGCAGTGCTAGTCTACTGCTGAACACTGAAGCTTTCTTT.

In its sample, this clone was seen once. CDR3 nucleotide sequence: TGTGCCAGCAGGTTTTCCCCAACTAATCAGCCCCAGCATTTT. Protein: CASRFSPTNQPQHF. The chain carries TRBV2 and TRBJ1-5, with D unresolved. The germline CDR1 and CDR2 sequences are SNHLY and FYNNEI. This CDR3 has 14 residues. V shed 6 bases and J shed 4 bases, with 13 bases lying between them.

V and J are TRBV27 and TRBJ1-5, with TRBD1 as a possible D gene (6 bases). Germline V gene lookup returns CDR1 MNHEY and CDR2 SMNVEV (reference sequence). The CDR3 totals 12 residues. Trimming removed 5 bases from V and 6 bases from J, with 8 bases in between. CDR3 bases: TGTGCCAGCAGTCCGACAGGTCAGCCCCAGCATTTT. Its translation is CASSPTGQPQHF.

The rearrangement uses TRBV4-3 and TRBJ2-3; TRBD1 agrees at 7 bases. CDR1 and CDR2 from the germline V gene are LGHNA and YSLEER. The CDR3 loop spans 15 amino acids. With V trimmed by 1 base and J by 6 bases, 7 bases remained unmatched. CDR3 residues: CASSQGQGVFDTQYF. CDR3 nucleotides: TGCGCCAGCAGCCAAGGGCAGGGGGTTTTCGATACGCAGTATTTT.

This chain uses TRBV12-3 or TRBV12-4 with TRBJ1-2; D is unresolved. CDR3 length: 13 amino acids. Trimming pared 1 base from V and 2 bases from J, leaving 5 bases between. CDR3 in amino acids: CASSLGENYGYTF. Here the CDR3 DNA reads TGTGCCAGCAGTTTAGGGGAGAACTATGGCTACACCTTC.

The CDR3 DNA reads TGCGCCAGCAGCGTCTTAGCGGGGGGTTCCTACAATGAGCAGTTCTTC. Translating it yields CASSVLAGGSYNEQFF. This rearrangement joins TRBV4-1 to TRBJ2-1, with 10 bases that match TRBD2. Germline CDR1 reads MGHRA; CDR2 reads YSYEKL. V shed 5 bases and J 1 base; nucleotides not matched to a gene: 5. The CDR3 totals 16 residues.

The genes are TRBV18 and TRBJ2-7; TRBD1 matches 7 bases. The CDR3 spans 15 residues. V gave up 6 bases and J gave up 0 bases; unmatched junction bases: 8. The germline V gene has CDR1 KGHSH and CDR2 LQKENI. This CDR3 is CASSPNRDSSYEQYF. CDR3 coding DNA: TGTGCCAGCTCCCCCAACCGGGACAGCTCCTACGAGCAGTACTTC.

J is TRBJ2-5 and V is TRBV12-3 or TRBV12-4; TRBD1 might be the D (5 bases). The V gene lost 8 bases and the J gene lost 0 bases, with 10 bases spanning the gap. The CDR3 extends over 13 amino acids. The CDR3 reads CASSQGNQETQYF. The CDR3 DNA is TGTGCCAGCTCCCAGGGCAACCAAGAGACCCAGTACTTC.

The chain links TRBV27 to TRBJ1-6; a weak D match, TRBD1 (5 bases). The ends were cut back, 6 bases at V and 5 bases at J, with 11 bases in the middle. The CDR3 has 14 amino acids. Germline CDR1 and CDR2: MNHEY and SMNVEV (reference sequence). The CDR3 bases are TGTGCCAGCAGAAGAACAGGCAATAATTCACCCCTCCACTTT. Translated: CASRRTGNNSPLHF.

V usage is TRBV18 and J usage is TRBJ2-1; TRBD2 aligns across 7 bases. V lost 2 bases to trimming and J lost 6 bases; unmatched junction nucleotides: 4. The CDR3 is 14 amino acids. Per the germline V gene, CDR1 is KGHSH and CDR2 is LQKENI. The CDR3 protein is CASSPTSGTNEQFF. CDR3 bases: TGTGCCAGCTCACCAACGAGCGGGACCAATGAGCAGTTCTTC.